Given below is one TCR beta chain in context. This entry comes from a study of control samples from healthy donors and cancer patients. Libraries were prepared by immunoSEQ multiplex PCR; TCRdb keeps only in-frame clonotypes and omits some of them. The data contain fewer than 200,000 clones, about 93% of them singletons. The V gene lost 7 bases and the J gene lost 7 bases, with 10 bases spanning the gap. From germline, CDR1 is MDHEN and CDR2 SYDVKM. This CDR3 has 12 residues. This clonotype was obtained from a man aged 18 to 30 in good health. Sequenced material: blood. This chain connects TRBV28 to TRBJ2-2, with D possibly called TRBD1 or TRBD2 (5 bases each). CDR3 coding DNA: TGTGCCAGCACCCTGGGACGCGGGGAGCTGTTTTTT. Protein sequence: CASTLGRGELFF.